This T cell receptor beta chain was observed in a study of CD4 T cells in relation to SARS-CoV-2 and coronaviruses. Generated by immunoSEQ multiplex PCR, the TCRdb table keeps only in-frame clones and is missing some. The data hold some 40,000 clones, with more than 65% observed a single time. The V end was cut by 5 bases, the J end by 4 bases, with 11 bases between. Germline-derived CDR1 and CDR2 are SEHNR and FQNEAQ (reference sequence). The CDR3 extends over 13 amino acids. By share of the sample, this clone is medium-sized. The antigen is undetermined. The chain recombines TRBV7-9 with TRBJ1-1, with D possibly being TRBD1 (6 bases). The sequence derives from an adult with COVID-19. Sequencing input: memory CD4+ T cells from PBMCs, cultured in vitro. Here the CDR3 reads CASSATGSTEAFF. CDR3 nucleotide sequence: TGTGCCAGCAGCGCTACAGGGTCCACTGAAGCTTTCTTT.